This entry features one TCR beta chain sequence. Additional DNA sequences in this sample encode the identical CDR3. The record originates from a study of T cell changes during pregnancy in multiple sclerosis. CDR1 SNHLY and CDR2 FYNNEI come from the germline V gene. The CDR3 sequence is 15 residues long. Trimming shortened V by 3 bases and J by 4 bases, and 13 bases separated the two germline ends. The table came from immunoSEQ multiplex PCR; TCRdb's copy has only in-frame clones and leaves some out. The data contain approximately 40,000 clones, roughly 87% of them singletons. This rearrangement joins TRBV2 to TRBJ1-5; no reliable D call. Sequencing was performed on CD4+ T cells from peripheral blood mononuclear cells, taken in the first trimester of pregnancy. The source is a female donor with multiple sclerosis, enrolled in a pregnancy study. As DNA, the CDR3 is TGTGCCAGCAGTGAGCAAAACACGGGGAATCAGCCCCAGCATTTT. Its translation: CASSEQNTGNQPQHF.